This TCR beta chain was profiled in a study of blood T cell repertoires in COVID-19. Study-wide background: Sources were T cells, B-cell-depleted T cells, or PBMCs; the material itself was cDNA or gDNA.

Only in-frame clones appear in the TCRdb table, and some are missing; sequencing was by immunoSEQ multiplex PCR. Of about 150,000 clones in the sample, roughly 88% are singletons; the top ten hold roughly 5%. Across over 20 US areas, participants ranged in age from about 18 to 90 years. Cohort placement rested on clinical history that participants reported themselves. Exposed volunteers were people who met a COVID-19 case within 2 weeks before study entry. V lost 4 bases and J lost 7; bases outside the gene matches: 7. Germline V gene lookup returns CDR1 SGHTA and CDR2 FQGNSA. The CDR3 covers 13 residues.

V gene TRBV7-2 combines with J gene TRBJ2-7; the match to TRBD2 covers 7 bases. The receptor's source is a man between 65 and 80 years old who had been exposed to COVID-19. The material sequenced was PBMCs or T cells enriched from blood (not recorded which). The CDR3 sequence is CASSWTRSGEQYF. The DNA of the CDR3 is TGTGCCAGCAGCTGGACTAGGTCGGGGGAGCAGTACTTC.